The rows below give T cell receptor beta chains drawn from one sample of a study of blood T cell repertoires in COVID-19. The repertoire was sequenced with immunoSEQ multiplex PCR; TCRdb's copy has only in-frame clones and lacks some. Here the sample spans 40,000 to 50,000 clones, 85% to 90% being singletons. Sequencing used PBMCs or T cells enriched from blood (not recorded which). These receptors were collected from a woman between 50 and 59 years old who had recovered from COVID-19. The CDR3 runs from the conserved cysteine through the conserved F or W. The D gene is left open where the match is weak. For some rows the clone size is stated as once, few or many, or as a class when expanded; others skip it.

size: NA
V: TRBV2
D: TRBD1
J: TRBJ2-3
DNA: TGTGCCAGCAGTCGTACAGGGGGCACAGATACGCAGTATTTT
CDR3: CASSRTGGTDTQYF

size: NA
V: TRBV20-1
D: NA
J: TRBJ2-5
DNA: TGCAGTGCTAGTCAATCTCTAGGGGTCGAAGAGACCCAGTACTTC
CDR3: CSASQSLGVEETQYF

size: once
V: TRBV4-2
D: NA
J: TRBJ1-5
DNA: TGTGCCAGCAGCCAAGATTTCAGTCAGCCCCAGCATTTT
CDR3: CASSQDFSQPQHF

size: NA
V: TRBV6-5
D: NA
J: TRBJ1-2
DNA: TGTGCCAGCGGGCGGGACTATGGCTACACCTTC
CDR3: CASGRDYGYTF

size: NA
V: TRBV6-4
D: NA
J: TRBJ2-7
DNA: TGTGCCAGCTTTGCGGAGGGCTCCTACGAGCAGTACTTC
CDR3: CASFAEGSYEQYF

size: NA
V: TRBV6-6
D: TRBD2
J: TRBJ2-7
DNA: TGTGCCAGCAGTTACTGGGCGGGGGCCTACGAGCAGTACTTC
CDR3: CASSYWAGAYEQYF

size: few
V: TRBV6-1
D: TRBD1
J: TRBJ1-5
DNA: TGTGCCAGCAGTGAGGCCACAGGGGGCGGTCAGCCCCAGCATTTT
CDR3: CASSEATGGGQPQHF

size: NA
V: TRBV3-1/TRBV3-2
D: NA
J: TRBJ2-5
DNA: TGTGCCAGCAGGCAACAGGGACAAGAGACCCAGTACTTC
CDR3: CASRQQGQETQYF

size: NA
V: TRBV4-1
D: TRBD2
J: TRBJ2-7
DNA: TGCGCCAGCAGCCAAGAAAGGCGGGGGAGCTCCTACGAGCAGTACTTC
CDR3: CASSQERRGSSYEQYF

size: NA
V: TRBV12-5
D: NA
J: TRBJ2-5
DNA: TGTGCTAGTGCAGGCCAAGAGACCCAGTACTTC
CDR3: CASAGQETQYF

size: NA
V: TRBV9
D: TRBD2
J: TRBJ2-2
DNA: TGTGCCAGCACCTATGGCGGGGGGGCCGCCGGGGAGCTGTTTTTT
CDR3: CASTYGGGAAGELFF